The 27 T cell receptor beta chains below come from one sample, sequenced in a study of blood T cell repertoires in COVID-19. Sequencing was performed with immunoSEQ multiplex PCR; in TCRdb, only in-frame clones are kept and a portion is missing. The table includes hundreds of thousands of clones, 82% detected once. The specimen sequenced was PBMCs or T cells enriched from blood (not recorded which). These receptors originate from a woman aged 55-69 years who had recovered from COVID-19.

The chain employs TRBV27 and TRBJ2-7; D not certain. V lost 0 bases, J lost 0 bases, and 12 bases lay in between. This CDR3 contains 16 residues. Germline loops: CDR1 MNHEY, CDR2 SMNVEV (reference sequence). The CDR3 loop reads CASSLSSAASSYEQYF. The CDR3 nucleotides read TGTGCCAGCAGTTTATCTTCTGCGGCTTCCTCCTACGAGCAGTACTTC.

The chain couples TRBV28 to TRBJ2-1, with TRBD2 identical over 8 bases. This CDR3 comprises 13 residues. The germline V gene has CDR1 MDHEN and CDR2 SYDVKM. V trimming: 6 bases; J trimming: 9 bases; junction bases outside the gene matches: 7. CDR3: CASRPGRAGEQFF. The CDR3 bases are TGTGCCAGCAGACCCGGGAGGGCGGGTGAGCAGTTCTTC. Drawing the rest from reference TRBV28 and TRBJ2-1, the complete variable domain is DVKVTQSSRYLVKRTGEKVFLECVQDMDHENMFWYRQDPGLGLRLIYFSYDVKMKEKGDIPEGYSVSREKKERFSLILESASTNQTSMYLCASRPGRAGEQFFGPGTRLTVL.

This sequence joins TRBV6-1 and TRBJ2-5; the match to TRBD2 covers 12 bases. The germline CDR1 and CDR2 sequences are MNHNS and SASEGT. The CDR3 contains 17 residues. V shed 4 bases and J 0 bases; nucleotides not matched to a gene: 6. CDR3 DNA: TGTGCCAGCAGTGCCCGGACTAGCGGGACCTACCAAGAGACCCAGTACTTC. Translated: CASSARTSGTYQETQYF.

The gene calls are TRBV7-8 and TRBJ2-2; 9 positions agree with TRBD2. CDR1 and CDR2 from the germline V gene are SGHVS and FQNEAQ. This CDR3 spans 14 amino acids. V was pared by 5 bases and J by 5 bases, with 3 bases of the junction left unmatched. The CDR3 sequence: CASSRLAVTGELFF. The DNA for the CDR3 is TGTGCCAGCAGCCGACTAGCGGTTACCGGGGAGCTGTTTTTT.

V and J are TRBV7-2 and TRBJ2-7; 9 nucleotides line up with TRBD2. V shed 5 bases, J shed 0 bases, and the junction held 5 bases outside the gene matches. The germline gives CDR1 SGHTA, CDR2 FQGNSA. This CDR3 is 15 amino acids long. DNA of the CDR3: TGTGCCAGCAGCCAGACTAGCGGTAACTCCTACGAGCAGTACTTC. This sequence encodes CASSQTSGNSYEQYF.

CDR3 nucleotide sequence: TGCAGTGCTAGTCCAGTTCCGGCCAGGGAACTTAACACTGAAGCTTTCTTT. It is translated as CSASPVPARELNTEAFF. J is TRBJ1-1 and V is TRBV20-1, with D tentatively TRBD1 (5 bases). In germline, CDR1 is DFQATT, CDR2 SNEGSKA (reference sequence). The CDR3 totals 17 residues. Trimming removed 3 bases from V and 2 bases from J, with 22 bases in between.

V is TRBV25-1 and J is TRBJ1-1; 8 bases fit TRBD1. Losses at the gene ends were 5 bases for V and 11 bases for J; bases not matched to a gene: 10. The CDR3 extends over 13 amino acids. Germline values: CDR1 MGHDK, CDR2 SYGVNS. The CDR3 is CASSTGTGAGAFF. The CDR3 nucleotides are TGTGCCAGCAGTACCGGGACAGGCGCGGGCGCTTTCTTT.

This clone was detected only once. V and J are TRBV2 and TRBJ2-3; D might be TRBD1 (5 bases). The CDR3 has 15 amino acids. The V end lost 2 bases, the J end lost 3 bases, and 12 bases lay between the germline ends. Germline CDR1 and CDR2: SNHLY and FYNNEI. In DNA, the CDR3 is TGTGCCAGCAGTGAAAGAGGACAAAAAACAGATACGCAGTATTTT. Protein: CASSERGQKTDTQYF.

The rearrangement joins TRBV19 to TRBJ2-1; 15 bases are a match to TRBD2. Losses at the gene ends were 8 bases for V and 9 bases for J; bases not matched to a gene: 5. The CDR3 sequence is 14 residues long. CDR1 and CDR2 from the germline V gene are LNHDA and SQIVND (reference sequence). Here the CDR3 reads CASLPGLAGGEQFF. CDR3 DNA sequence: TGTGCCAGTCTACCGGGACTAGCGGGAGGTGAGCAGTTCTTC.

This clone came up once. The CDR3 loop reads CASSQDPSGLYEQYF. In DNA, the CDR3 is TGTGCCAGCAGCCAAGATCCGAGCGGCCTCTACGAGCAGTACTTC. J is TRBJ2-7 and V is TRBV4-2; D is perhaps TRBD2 (5 bases). The CDR3 is 15 residues long. Deletions cut 0 bases from V and 3 bases from J, with 12 bases between. Per the germline V gene, CDR1 is LGHNA and CDR2 is YNFKEQ.

This clone has more than one count but fewer than ten. The chain combines TRBV5-1 with TRBJ1-1; unclear D gene. Trimming took 5 bases from V and 2 from J, leaving 10 bases between them. CDR3 length: 13 residues. From germline, CDR1 is SGHRS and CDR2 YFSETQ. In DNA form, the CDR3 reads TGCGCCAGCAGAACCGGTTCCAACACTGAAGCTTTCTTT. Amino acid sequence: CASRTGSNTEAFF.

The chain employs TRBV27 and TRBJ2-1, with 8 bases fitting TRBD2. V shed 2 bases, J shed 7 bases, and the junction held 13 bases outside the gene matches. This CDR3 is built from 17 residues. In germline, CDR1 is MNHEY, CDR2 SMNVEV (reference sequence). CDR3 DNA: TGTGCCAGCAGTTTACTAGCGGGTAAGTTAACGGGGAATGAGCAGTTCTTC. Its protein is CASSLLAGKLTGNEQFF.

This clone was seen just once. This chain connects TRBV21-1 to TRBJ1-2. TRBV21-1 is flagged as a pseudogene. The CDR3 has 16 residues. This CDR3 reads CASSKALRGREYGYTF. As DNA, the CDR3 is TGTGCCAGCAGCAAAGCGCTGAGGGGCCGGGAGTACGGCTACACCTTC.

This clone was seen only a few times. The V call is TRBV29-1, the J call TRBJ1-4; 10 bases match TRBD1. The CDR3 contains 15 residues. With V trimmed by 6 bases and J by 5 bases, 9 bases remained unmatched. Per the germline V gene, CDR1 is SQVTM and CDR2 is ANQGSEA. The CDR3 here is CSVKGQGVSNEKLFF. The CDR3 DNA follows: TGCAGCGTAAAAGGACAGGGGGTTTCCAATGAAAAACTGTTTTTT.

V is TRBV7-2 and J is TRBJ1-1; 8 positions agree with TRBD1. The germline V gene encodes CDR1 SGHTA and CDR2 FQGNSA. Losses at the gene ends were 6 bases for V and 9 bases for J; bases not matched to a gene: 12. The CDR3 extends over 14 amino acids. CDR3 sequence (DNA): TGTGCCAGCAGTCCAGAAAACAGGGGGTCGAAAGCTTTCTTT. Residues: CASSPENRGSKAFF.

The V call is TRBV19, the J call TRBJ2-2, with 9 bases aligning to TRBD1. Trimming cost V 1 base and J 6 bases; bases outside gene matches: 6. The CDR3 covers 16 residues. CDR1 and CDR2 (germline): LNHDA, SQIVND (reference sequence). Here the CDR3 DNA reads TGTGCCAGTAGTATAGGTCGGACAGGGGCCGCCGGGGAGCTGTTTTTT. Amino acids: CASSIGRTGAAGELFF.

The chain joins TRBV29-1 to TRBJ1-2; 7 positions agree with TRBD1. Germline lookup yields CDR1 SQVTM and CDR2 ANQGSEA. The CDR3 has 12 amino acids. Trimming removed 4 bases from V and 7 bases from J; junction bases left unmatched: 6. This CDR3 reads CSVGGRGIGYTF. In nucleotides, the CDR3 is TGCAGCGTTGGGGGCAGGGGGATTGGCTACACCTTC.

V usage is TRBV27 and J usage is TRBJ2-7; a possible D gene is TRBD2 (6 bases). The CDR3 is 14 amino acids. Per germline, CDR1 MNHEY and CDR2 SMNVEV (reference sequence). V lost 8 bases to trimming and J lost 4 bases, with 18 bases between them. The CDR3 protein is CASPAGREVYEQYF. CDR3 in DNA: TGTGCCAGCCCAGCGGGCAGGGAGGTATACGAGCAGTACTTC.

The genes are TRBV18 and TRBJ1-2; TRBD1 is a possible D gene (6 bases). CDR3 length: 12 amino acids. V gave up 2 bases and J gave up 6 bases, with 7 bases separating them. The germline CDR1 and CDR2 sequences are KGHSH and LQKENI. The CDR3 sequence: CASSPGGHGYTF. In DNA, the CDR3 is TGTGCCAGCTCACCAGGGGGCCATGGCTACACCTTC. Based on the CDR3 plus reference TRBV18 and TRBJ1-2, the full variable domain is NAGVMQNPRHLVRRRGQEARLRCSPMKGHSHVYWYRQLPEEGLKFMVYLQKENIIDESGMPKERFSAEFPKEGPSILRIQQVVRGDSAAYFCASSPGGHGYTFGSGTRLTVV.

The chain employs TRBV7-9 and TRBJ2-7; 13 nucleotides align to TRBD2. The CDR3 contains 18 residues. After removal of 4 bases from V and 6 bases from J, the junction contained 15 bases not matched to a gene. Germline CDR1 and CDR2: SEHNR and FQNEAQ (reference sequence). The CDR3 spells CASSSGTSGTRGHIEQYF. The CDR3 DNA is TGTGCCAGCAGCTCAGGGACTAGCGGGACTCGGGGGCATATCGAGCAGTACTTC.

The chain recombines TRBV10-3 with TRBJ1-4; D unresolved. This CDR3 contains 15 residues. In germline, CDR1 is ENHRY, CDR2 SYGVKD. Trimming took 0 bases from V and 2 from J, leaving 7 bases between them. The CDR3 here is CAISESTGTNEKLFF. In DNA form, the CDR3 reads TGTGCCATCAGTGAGTCTACGGGGACTAATGAAAAACTGTTTTTT.

To note about this clone: A much more abundant neighbour one base away suggests this may be a read error. The J gene is TRBJ2-7, the V gene TRBV14; 11 bases agree with TRBD2. There are 14 residues in the CDR3. The junction had 2 bases not matched to a gene; V was cut back by 4 bases and J by 3 bases. The germline gives CDR1 SGHDN, CDR2 FVKESK. The CDR3 spells CASSPGLAVYEQYF. The CDR3 nucleotides are TGTGCCAGCAGCCCGGGACTAGCGGTCTACGAGCAGTACTTC.

The chain joins TRBV5-1 to TRBJ1-6; 8 nucleotides align to TRBD1. The CDR3 runs to 15 residues. Germline loops: CDR1 SGHRS, CDR2 YFSETQ. With V trimmed by 4 bases and J by 5 bases, 5 bases remained unmatched. CDR3 residues: CASSPSGQDNSPLHF. Here the CDR3 DNA reads TGCGCCAGCAGCCCCTCGGGACAGGATAATTCACCCCTCCACTTT.

The V and J genes are TRBV11-2 and TRBJ2-7; D is uncertain. This CDR3 comprises 10 residues. The V and J ends lost 8 bases and 2 bases respectively, with 4 bases between them. Per germline, CDR1 SGHAT and CDR2 FQNNGV. CDR3 protein: CASGPYEQYF. CDR3 sequence (DNA): TGTGCCAGCGGGCCCTACGAGCAGTACTTC. Filled out from reference TRBV11-2 and TRBJ2-7, the complete variable domain reads EAGVAQSPRYKIIEKRQSVAFWCNPISGHATLYWYQQILGQGPKLLIQFQNNGVVDDSQLPKDRFSAERLKGVDSTLKIQPAKLEDSAVYLCASGPYEQYFGPGTRLTVT.

This chain connects TRBV16 to TRBJ2-3, with 7 bases lining up with TRBD1. The V gene end was trimmed by 4 bases and the J gene end by 2 bases; junction bases not matched to a gene: 3. The V gene's germline CDR1 is KGHSY and CDR2 FQNENV. There are 14 residues in the CDR3. Here the CDR3 DNA reads TGTGCCAGCAGCCCGGGACAGAACACAGATACGCAGTATTTT. This gives the protein CASSPGQNTDTQYF.

The genes are TRBV4-2 and TRBJ2-1, with 7 bases matching TRBD2. Germline CDR1 and CDR2: LGHNA and YNFKEQ. The CDR3 runs 16 residues. The V and J ends lost 0 bases and 1 base, in that order; junction bases with no gene match: 3. Here the CDR3 DNA reads TGTGCCAGCAGCCAAGATTTAGCGGGTTCCTACAATGAGCAGTTCTTC. Amino acids: CASSQDLAGSYNEQFF.

The chain couples TRBV27 to TRBJ1-1; D ambiguous. This CDR3 has 12 residues. CDR1 is MNHEY and CDR2 is SMNVEV in the germline V gene (reference sequence). Trimming took off 5 bases at V and 5 bases at J, with 9 bases between the two ends. Here the CDR3 DNA reads TGTGCCAGCAGTAAACGAGGGACTGAAGCTTTCTTT. Its translation is CASSKRGTEAFF.